This TCR beta chain originates from a study of vaccination and CD4 T cells after COVID-19. Study overall: Median time from COVID diagnosis to post-COVID sampling was 101 days (35 to 161).

Germline CDR1 reads DFQATT; CDR2 reads SNEGSKA (reference sequence). The CDR3 is made up of 17 amino acids. V was pared by 0 bases and J by 3 bases, with 18 bases between. In the case of this clonotype: Its antigen remains unidentified.

Sequence data for DNA of cultured CD4+ T cells were generated by the Oncomine TCR Beta short-read assay. In TCRdb, the PCR reads were re-called with MiXCR into one record per CDR3 protein. This repertoire shows some 5,400 distinct CDR3 sequences, more than 35% found once; its top ten account for under 35%. Indicated treatment: approximately 11-day PBMC culture with coronavirus spike peptide pools or control peptides (ViraFEST assay). Expansion of antigen-specific T cells with peptide pools by ViraFEST preceded sequencing of TCRs. Peptide pools at roughly 10 ug/ml and IL-2 at roughly 9.8 IU/ml were added to cultures of some 1.9 million PBMCs per well. Notes on the study in general: Clonotypes reactive to SARS-CoV-2 had a median that went up from 21 to 38, but not significantly.

Sequenced sample: CD4+ T cells from blood, cultured in vitro. The sequence came from a human donor who had recovered from COVID-19. The chain uses TRBV20-1 and TRBJ1-5; D may be TRBD1 (6 bases). This CDR3 is CSARDVAGARDNQPQHF. The CDR3 DNA is TGCAGTGCTAGAGATGTAGCAGGGGCCCGGGACAATCAGCCCCAGCATTTT.